Shown below are 7 T cell receptor beta chains from a single sample sequenced in a study of metastatic and nonmetastatic thyroid tumors. No patient had received any treatment before thyroid surgery. TCRdb called clones again from the PCR reads with MiXCR. The sample shows some 32,000 clones, roughly 21% of them seen only once. The source material was blood. These receptor sequences come from a female donor with papillary thyroid cancer or a benign thyroid nodule (not recorded which). Some clones in this sample may be carry-over from other donors' samples.

This chain joins TRBV20-1 and TRBJ1-6; perhaps TRBD1 as D (5 bases). The CDR3 is 15 residues long. Germline values: CDR1 DFQATT, CDR2 SNEGSKA (reference sequence). Trimming pared 4 bases from V and 3 bases from J, leaving 13 bases between. CDR3 coding DNA: TGCAGTGCTACCGTGTCGGGGGACTATAATTCACCCCTCCACTTT. Its translation: CSATVSGDYNSPLHF.

The table lists this clone with many counts. The CDR3 loop reads CASGLPTGTGYNEQFF. The DNA for the CDR3 is TGTGCTAGTGGTTTACCGACAGGGACTGGGTACAATGAGCAGTTCTTC. V usage is TRBV12-5 and J usage is TRBJ2-1; D may be TRBD1 (7 bases). The CDR3 spans 16 residues. The V and J ends lost 3 bases and 4 bases respectively, with 16 bases between them. Germline V lookup: CDR1 LGHNT, CDR2 FRNRAP.

This clone was seen only a few times. The genes are TRBV18 and TRBJ1-6; D gene ambiguous. Per the germline V gene, CDR1 is KGHSH and CDR2 is LQKENI. The CDR3 extends over 15 amino acids. V lost 4 bases and J 7 bases, leaving 14 bases between the germline ends. CDR3 coding DNA: TGTGCCAGCTCACTAAGACGGAGACCGAATTCACCCCTCCACTTT. Translated, it gives CASSLRRRPNSPLHF.

In this sample, this clone turned up many times. The chain employs TRBV27 and TRBJ2-1; no clear D. With 5 bases removed from V and 7 bases from J, the gap between germline ends came to 9 bases. CDR1 is MNHEY, CDR2 SMNVEV, per germline (reference sequence). CDR3 size: 12 residues. The chain's CDR3 is CASSGEWNEQFF. The CDR3, as DNA: TGTGCCAGCAGTGGGGAATGGAATGAGCAGTTCTTC.

This clone occurred many times. The chain links TRBV5-1 to TRBJ1-5, with D possibly matching TRBD1 (5 bases). The ends were cut back, 4 bases at V and 5 bases at J, with 10 bases in the middle. The CDR3 is made up of 13 amino acids. Germline CDR1 reads SGHRS; CDR2 reads YFSETQ. In DNA, the CDR3 is TGCGCCAGCAGCGTCGGGGGAGATCAGCCCCAGCATTTT. It is translated as CASSVGGDQPQHF.

The chain employs TRBV6-1 and TRBJ2-7; 7 bases match TRBD2. Germline lookup yields CDR1 MNHNS and CDR2 SASEGT. There are 15 residues in the CDR3. V was clipped by 1 base and J by 1 base; unmatched bases: 4. The CDR3 spells CASSEDEGGSYEQYF. The CDR3, as DNA: TGTGCCAGCAGTGAAGATGAGGGAGGGTCCTACGAGCAGTACTTC.

The sample holds many counts of this clone. A single base separates this from a much larger clone, so it may be a read error. The CDR3 is CASTKTSGGSETQYF. CDR3 nucleotides: TGTGCCAGCACCAAGACTAGCGGGGGGAGTGAGACCCAGTACTTC. This rearrangement joins TRBV12-3 or TRBV12-4 to TRBJ2-5, with TRBD2 matching over 13 bases. CDR3 size: 15 residues. J was trimmed by 5 bases and V by 7 bases; bases with no gene match: 7.